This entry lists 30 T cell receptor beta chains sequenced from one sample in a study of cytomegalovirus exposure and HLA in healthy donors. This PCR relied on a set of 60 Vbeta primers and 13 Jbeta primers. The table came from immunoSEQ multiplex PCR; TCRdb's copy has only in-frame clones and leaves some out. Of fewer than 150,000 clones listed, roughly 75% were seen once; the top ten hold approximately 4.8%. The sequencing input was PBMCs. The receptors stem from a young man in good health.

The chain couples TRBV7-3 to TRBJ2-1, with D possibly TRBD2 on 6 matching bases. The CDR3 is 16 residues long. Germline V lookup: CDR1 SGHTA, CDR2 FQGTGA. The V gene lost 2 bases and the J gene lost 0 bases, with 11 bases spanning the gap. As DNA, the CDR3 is TGTGCCAGCAGCTTACTATTCGGGAGCTCCTACAATGAGCAGTTCTTC. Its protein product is CASSLLFGSSYNEQFF.

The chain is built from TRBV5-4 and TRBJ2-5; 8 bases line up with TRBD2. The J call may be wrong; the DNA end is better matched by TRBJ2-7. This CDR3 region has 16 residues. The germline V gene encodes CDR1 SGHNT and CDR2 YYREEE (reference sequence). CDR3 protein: CASSLWGSGASYEQYF. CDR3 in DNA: TGTGCCAGCAGCTTGTGGGGTAGCGGGGCCTCCTACGAGCAGTACTTC.

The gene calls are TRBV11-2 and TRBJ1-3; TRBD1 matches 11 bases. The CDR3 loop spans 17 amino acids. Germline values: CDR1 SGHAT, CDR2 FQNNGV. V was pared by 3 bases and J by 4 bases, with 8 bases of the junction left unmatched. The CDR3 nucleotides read TGTGCCAGCAGCTTCGGACAGGGGGCATGGGGGGGAAACACCATATATTTT. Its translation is CASSFGQGAWGGNTIYF. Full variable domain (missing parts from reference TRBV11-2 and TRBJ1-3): EAGVAQSPRYKIIEKRQSVAFWCNPISGHATLYWYQQILGQGPKLLIQFQNNGVVDDSQLPKDRFSAERLKGVDSTLKIQPAKLEDSAVYLCASSFGQGAWGGNTIYFGEGSWLTVV.

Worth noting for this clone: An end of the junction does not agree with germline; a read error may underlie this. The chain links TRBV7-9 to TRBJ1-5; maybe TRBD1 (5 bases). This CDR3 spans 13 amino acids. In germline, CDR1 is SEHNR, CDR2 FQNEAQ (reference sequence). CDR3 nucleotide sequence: TGTTCCAGCACCAGGGAGGGCAATCAGCCCCAGCATTTT. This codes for CSSTREGNQPQHF.

The CDR3 nucleotides are TGTGCCAGCAGCCCCACCGGGGGGCCTTGGGACAATGAGCAGTTCTTC. Translated, it gives CASSPTGGPWDNEQFF. The chain combines TRBV9 with TRBJ2-1, with a tentative D call TRBD2 (7 bases). V dropped 4 bases and J dropped 5 bases, with 19 bases sitting between them. Germline V gene lookup returns CDR1 SGDLS and CDR2 YYNGEE. The CDR3 has 16 residues.

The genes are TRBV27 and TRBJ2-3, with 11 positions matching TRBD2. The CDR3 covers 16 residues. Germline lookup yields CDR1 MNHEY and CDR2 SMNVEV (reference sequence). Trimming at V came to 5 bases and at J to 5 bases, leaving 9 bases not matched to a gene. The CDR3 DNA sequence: TGTGCCAGCAGTGCCTTCTCCGGACTAGCGGGAGATACGCAGTATTTT. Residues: CASSAFSGLAGDTQYF.

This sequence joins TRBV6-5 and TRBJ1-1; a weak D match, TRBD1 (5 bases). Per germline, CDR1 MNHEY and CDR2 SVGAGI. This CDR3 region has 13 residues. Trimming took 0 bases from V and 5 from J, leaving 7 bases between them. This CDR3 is CASSYSGETEAFF. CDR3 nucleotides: TGTGCCAGCAGTTACTCAGGGGAAACTGAAGCTTTCTTT.

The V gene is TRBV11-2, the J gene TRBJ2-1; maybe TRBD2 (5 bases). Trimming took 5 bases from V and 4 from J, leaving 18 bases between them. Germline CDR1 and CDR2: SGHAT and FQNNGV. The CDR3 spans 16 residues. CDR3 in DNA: TGTGCCAGCAGCCCGACGAGGGATGGGTTATACAATGAGCAGTTCTTC. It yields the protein CASSPTRDGLYNEQFF.

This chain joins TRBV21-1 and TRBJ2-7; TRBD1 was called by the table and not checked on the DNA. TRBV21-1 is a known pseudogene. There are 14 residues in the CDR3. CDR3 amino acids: CASSFGQGGYEQYF. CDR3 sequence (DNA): TGTGCCAGCAGCTTTGGACAGGGGGGCTACGAGCAGTACTTC.

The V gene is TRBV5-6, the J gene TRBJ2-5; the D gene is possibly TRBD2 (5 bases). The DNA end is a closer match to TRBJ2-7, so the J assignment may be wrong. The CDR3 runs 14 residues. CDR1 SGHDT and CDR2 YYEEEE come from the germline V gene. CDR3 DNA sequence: TGTGCCAGCAGCCCGCGACCGGGATCCTACGAGCAGTACTTC. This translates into CASSPRPGSYEQYF.

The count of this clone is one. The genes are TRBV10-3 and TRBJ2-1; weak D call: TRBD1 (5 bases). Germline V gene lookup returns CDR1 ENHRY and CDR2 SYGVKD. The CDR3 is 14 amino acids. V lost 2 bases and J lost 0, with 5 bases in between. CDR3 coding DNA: TGTGCCATCAGTGAGGGGGCCTCCTACAATGAGCAGTTCTTC. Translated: CAISEGASYNEQFF.

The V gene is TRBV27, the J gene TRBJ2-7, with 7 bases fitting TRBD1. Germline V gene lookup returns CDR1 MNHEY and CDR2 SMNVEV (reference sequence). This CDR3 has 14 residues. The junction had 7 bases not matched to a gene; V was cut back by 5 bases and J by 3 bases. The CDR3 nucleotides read TGTGCCAGCAGTAAAGGGGACAGTCGCTACGAGCAGTACTTC. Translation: CASSKGDSRYEQYF.

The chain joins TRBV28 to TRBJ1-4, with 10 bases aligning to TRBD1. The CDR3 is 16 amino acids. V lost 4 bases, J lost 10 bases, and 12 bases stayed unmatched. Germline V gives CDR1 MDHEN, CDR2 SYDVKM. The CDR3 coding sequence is TGTGCCAGCAGTTCAGACTCCGGGACAGGGGAGGGAAAACTGTTTTTT. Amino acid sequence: CASSSDSGTGEGKLFF.

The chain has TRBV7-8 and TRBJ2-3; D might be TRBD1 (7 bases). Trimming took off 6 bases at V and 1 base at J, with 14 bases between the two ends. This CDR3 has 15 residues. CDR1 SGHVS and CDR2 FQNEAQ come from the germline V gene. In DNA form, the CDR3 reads TGTGCCAGCAGGCCGCAGGGGGGCGGCACAGATACGCAGTATTTT. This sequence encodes CASRPQGGGTDTQYF.

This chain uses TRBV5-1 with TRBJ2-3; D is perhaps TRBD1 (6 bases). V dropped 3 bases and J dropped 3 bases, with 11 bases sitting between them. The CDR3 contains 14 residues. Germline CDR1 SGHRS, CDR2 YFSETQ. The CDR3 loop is CASSWDTGTDTQYF. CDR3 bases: TGCGCCAGCAGCTGGGACACCGGGACAGATACGCAGTATTTT.

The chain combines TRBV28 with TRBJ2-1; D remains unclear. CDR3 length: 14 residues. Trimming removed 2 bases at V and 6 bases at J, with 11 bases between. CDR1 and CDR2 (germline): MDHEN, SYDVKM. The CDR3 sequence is CASSLDLPGNEQFF. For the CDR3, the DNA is TGTGCCAGCAGTTTAGATCTGCCCGGCAATGAGCAGTTCTTC.

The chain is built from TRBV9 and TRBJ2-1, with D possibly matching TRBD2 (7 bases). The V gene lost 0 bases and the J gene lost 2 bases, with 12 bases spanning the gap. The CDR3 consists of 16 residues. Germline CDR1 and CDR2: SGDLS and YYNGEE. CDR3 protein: CASSVAGGGTYNEQFF. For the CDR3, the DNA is TGTGCCAGCAGCGTAGCGGGCGGGGGCACCTACAATGAGCAGTTCTTC.

Here the CDR3 DNA reads TGTGCCAGCAGCTTGACACTCAACACTGAAGCTTTCTTT. Translated, it gives CASSLTLNTEAFF. This chain joins TRBV7-3 and TRBJ1-1; D unresolved. Trimming left V 3 bases short and J 2 bases short, with 7 bases between. CDR3 length equals 13 residues. Germline V gene sequence: CDR1 SGHTA, CDR2 FQGTGA.

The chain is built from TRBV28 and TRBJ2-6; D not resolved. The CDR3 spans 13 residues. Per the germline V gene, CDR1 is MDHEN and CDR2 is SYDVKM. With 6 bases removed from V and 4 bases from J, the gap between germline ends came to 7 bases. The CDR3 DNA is TGTGCCAGCAGCGCGGCAGGGGCCAACGTCCTGACTTTC. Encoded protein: CASSAAGANVLTF.

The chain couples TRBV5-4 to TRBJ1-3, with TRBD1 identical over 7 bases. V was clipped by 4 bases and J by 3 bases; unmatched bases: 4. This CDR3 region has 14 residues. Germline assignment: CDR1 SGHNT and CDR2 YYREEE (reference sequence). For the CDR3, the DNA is TGTGCCAGCAGCGACAGGGTTAGTGGAAACACCATATATTTT. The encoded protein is CASSDRVSGNTIYF.

The CDR3 nucleotides read TGTGCCAGCAGCTTCAGGGACAGGGGTAGCACAGATACGCAGTATTTT. Protein product: CASSFRDRGSTDTQYF. The rearrangement joins TRBV7-2 to TRBJ2-3, with 10 bases aligning to TRBD1. Germline lookup yields CDR1 SGHTA and CDR2 FQGNSA. V lost 3 bases to trimming and J lost 0 bases; unmatched junction nucleotides: 3. This CDR3 spans 16 amino acids. Full variable domain (rest looked up from reference TRBV7-2 and TRBJ2-3): GAGVSQSPSNKVTEKGKDVELRCDPISGHTALYWYRQSLGQGLEFLIYFQGNSAPDKSGLPSDRFSAERTGGSVSTLTIQRTQQEDSAVYLCASSFRDRGSTDTQYFGPGTRLTVL.

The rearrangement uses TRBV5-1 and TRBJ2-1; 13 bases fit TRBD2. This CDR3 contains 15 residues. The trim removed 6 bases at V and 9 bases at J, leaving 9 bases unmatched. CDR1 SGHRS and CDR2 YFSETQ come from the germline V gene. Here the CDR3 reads CASTYGLAGAGEQFF. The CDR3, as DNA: TGCGCCAGCACCTACGGACTAGCGGGAGCGGGTGAGCAGTTCTTC. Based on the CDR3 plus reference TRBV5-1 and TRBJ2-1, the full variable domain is KAGVTQTPRYLIKTRGQQVTLSCSPISGHRSVSWYQQTPGQGLQFLFEYFSETQRNKGNFPGRFSGRQFSNSRSEMNVSTLELGDSALYLCASTYGLAGAGEQFFGPGTRLTVL.

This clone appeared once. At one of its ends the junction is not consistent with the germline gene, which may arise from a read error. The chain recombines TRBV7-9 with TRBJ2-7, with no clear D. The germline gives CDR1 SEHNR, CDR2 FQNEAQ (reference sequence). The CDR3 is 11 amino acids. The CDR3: CSSSPLLEQYF. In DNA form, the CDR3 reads TGTTCCAGCAGCCCTCTCTTGGAGCAGTACTTC.

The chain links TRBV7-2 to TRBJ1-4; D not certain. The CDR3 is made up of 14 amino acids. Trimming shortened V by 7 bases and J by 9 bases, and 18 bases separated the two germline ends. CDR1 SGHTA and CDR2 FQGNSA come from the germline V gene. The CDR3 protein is CASTDLTGTKKLFF. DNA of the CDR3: TGTGCCAGCACCGACTTAACGGGAACAAAAAAACTGTTTTTT.

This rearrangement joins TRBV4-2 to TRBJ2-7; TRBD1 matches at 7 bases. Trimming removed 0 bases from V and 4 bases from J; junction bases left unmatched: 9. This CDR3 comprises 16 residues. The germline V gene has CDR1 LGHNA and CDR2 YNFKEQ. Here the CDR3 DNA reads TGTGCCAGCAGCCAAGAAGGAGGAGACAGGGCGTACGAGCAGTACTTC. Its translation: CASSQEGGDRAYEQYF.

The CDR3 loop is CASPSGNQPQHF. Written as DNA, the CDR3 is TGTGCCAGCCCTAGCGGCAATCAGCCCCAGCATTTT. V is TRBV6-1 and J is TRBJ1-5; D gene uncertain. The CDR3 sequence is 12 residues long. The V gene's germline CDR1 is MNHNS and CDR2 SASEGT. V was trimmed by 8 bases and J by 2 bases, leaving 7 bases between them.

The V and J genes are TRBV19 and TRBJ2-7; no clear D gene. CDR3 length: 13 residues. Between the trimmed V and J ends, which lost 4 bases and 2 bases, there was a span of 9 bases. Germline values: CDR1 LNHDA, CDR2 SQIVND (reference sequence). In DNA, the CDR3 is TGTGCCAGTAGTAGGGCAGAAACCTACGAGCAGTACTTC. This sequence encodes CASSRAETYEQYF.

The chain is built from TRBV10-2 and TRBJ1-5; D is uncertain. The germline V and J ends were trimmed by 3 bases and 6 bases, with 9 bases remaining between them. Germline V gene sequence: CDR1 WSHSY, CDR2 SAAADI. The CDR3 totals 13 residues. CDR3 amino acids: CASSDNGIQPQHF. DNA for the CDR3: TGCGCCAGCAGTGATAACGGTATTCAGCCCCAGCATTTT.

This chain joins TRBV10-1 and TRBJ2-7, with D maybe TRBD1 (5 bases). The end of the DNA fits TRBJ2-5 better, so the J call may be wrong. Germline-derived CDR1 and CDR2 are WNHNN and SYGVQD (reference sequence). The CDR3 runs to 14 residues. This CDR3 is CASSEGQQGETQYF. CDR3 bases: TGCGCCAGCAGTGAAGGGCAGCAGGGTGAGACCCAGTACTTC.

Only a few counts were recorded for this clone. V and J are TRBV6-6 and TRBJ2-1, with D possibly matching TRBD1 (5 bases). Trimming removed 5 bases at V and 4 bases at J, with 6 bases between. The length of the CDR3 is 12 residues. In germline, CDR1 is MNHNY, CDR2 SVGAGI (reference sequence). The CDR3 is CASSRQYNEQFF. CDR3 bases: TGTGCCAGCAGTAGACAGTACAATGAGCAGTTCTTC.